Following are 17 T cell receptor beta chains from one sample sequenced in a study of blood T cells in healthy people across ages. Together with a sample-barcoded 5' primer, a J-beta primer mix was included in a second PCR lasting about 6 to 11 cycles. TCRdb re-called the 5' RACE reads through MiXCR, storing one row per CDR3 protein. In the table there are about 840,000 distinct CDR3 sequences, under 35% of which are singletons. Another study also made use of these data, one on T cells of mothers and their children.

Sequencing input: blood. The source of these receptors is a woman between 35 and 50 years old in good health.

As to this clonotype: One end of the junction varies from germline; a read error may be responsible. This chain joins TRBV4-3 and TRBJ1-5, with 9 bases that match TRBD1. CDR3 length: 17 residues. The germline V gene encodes CDR1 LGHNA and CDR2 YSLEER. The CDR3 sequence is CASNQDGTGMGNQPQHF. The CDR3 nucleotides are TGCGCCAGCAACCAAGATGGGACAGGGATGGGCAATCAGCCCCAGCATTTT.

The sample holds a few counts of this clonotype. One junction end disagrees with the germline gene, perhaps due to a read error. This rearrangement joins TRBV5-1 to TRBJ1-2; the D gene is possibly TRBD1 (6 bases). This CDR3 spans 14 amino acids. Germline V lookup: CDR1 SGHRS, CDR2 YFSETQ. The CDR3 is CAGSYVPGQLGYTF. The CDR3, as DNA: TGCGCCGGCAGCTACGTCCCCGGACAGCTTGGCTACACCTTC.

The rearrangement joins TRBV24-1 to TRBJ1-5, with D perhaps TRBD1 (5 bases). V was trimmed by 7 bases and J by 1 base, leaving 16 bases between them. Looked up from germline, CDR1 is KGHDR and CDR2 is SFDVKD. This CDR3 spans 16 amino acids. CDR3 coding DNA: TGTGCCACCAGCCTGTCAGGGCAGTACAGCAATCAGCCCCAGCATTTT. Its protein product is CATSLSGQYSNQPQHF.

This chain connects TRBV2 to TRBJ2-1, with 8 bases identical to TRBD2. The CDR3 runs to 16 residues. Per the germline V gene, CDR1 is SNHLY and CDR2 is FYNNEI. With V trimmed by 4 bases and J by 6 bases, 11 bases remained unmatched. CDR3 nucleotides: TGTGCCAGCAGTGCAAATCCGGGACTAGGGGCCAATGAGCAGTTCTTC. The encoded protein is CASSANPGLGANEQFF.

This clonotype was picked up a small number of times. The chain employs TRBV28 and TRBJ1-5; D call uncertain. V was trimmed by 7 bases and J by 2 bases, leaving 9 bases between them. The CDR3 length is 13 residues. Germline lookup yields CDR1 MDHEN and CDR2 SYDVKM. The CDR3 protein is CASTPYGNQPQHF. CDR3 DNA: TGTGCCAGCACTCCTTATGGCAATCAGCCCCAGCATTTT.

The CDR3 coding sequence is TGCGCCAGCAGCCTCCCCGCGGGGAGCTCCTACGAGCAGTACTTC. The encoded protein is CASSLPAGSSYEQYF. The genes are TRBV5-1 and TRBJ2-7, with D possibly TRBD2 on 6 matching bases. CDR3 length: 15 amino acids. With 4 bases removed from V and 0 bases from J, the gap between germline ends came to 14 bases. The germline V gene has CDR1 SGHRS and CDR2 YFSETQ.

This chain links TRBV7-9 with TRBJ2-4; the match to TRBD1 covers 10 bases. CDR1 SEHNR and CDR2 FQNEAQ come from the germline V gene (reference sequence). V was clipped by 4 bases and J by 1 base; unmatched bases: 13. The CDR3 is 19 amino acids. CDR3 sequence: CASSSLRDRGPTAKNIQYF. Written as DNA, the CDR3 is TGTGCCAGCAGCTCACTCCGGGACAGGGGACCGACCGCCAAAAACATTCAGTACTTC.

This clonotype was seen only a few times. The V gene is TRBV11-2, the J gene TRBJ2-1; a weak D match, TRBD1 (6 bases). V lost 6 bases to trimming and J lost 6 bases, with 21 bases between them. This CDR3 has 16 residues. Germline CDR1 is SGHAT and CDR2 is FQNNGV. This CDR3 reads CASRRLHGTKFNEQFF. DNA for the CDR3: TGTGCCAGCAGGAGACTCCACGGGACAAAATTCAATGAGCAGTTCTTC. The full variable domain, with the rest looked up from reference TRBV11-2 and TRBJ2-1, is EAGVAQSPRYKIIEKRQSVAFWCNPISGHATLYWYQQILGQGPKLLIQFQNNGVVDDSQLPKDRFSAERLKGVDSTLKIQPAKLEDSAVYLCASRRLHGTKFNEQFFGPGTRLTVL.

A remark on this clonotype: This may be a read error, as it is one base from a much larger clone. This chain joins TRBV20-1 and TRBJ2-7, with D tentatively TRBD2 (5 bases). The J call may be incorrect, as the DNA end agrees better with TRBJ2-1. The CDR3 extends over 14 amino acids. CDR1 and CDR2 (germline): DFQATT, SNEGSKA (reference sequence). Written as DNA, the CDR3 is TGCAGTGCTAGAGGGGAGAATGTCGGCTACGAGCAGTTCTTC. Translation: CSARGENVGYEQFF.

The chain combines TRBV4-3 with TRBJ1-1; D gene unclear. This CDR3 spans 14 amino acids. Looked up from germline, CDR1 is LGHNA and CDR2 is YSLEER. The V and J ends lost 0 bases and 1 base respectively, with 6 bases between them. The CDR3 DNA reads as TGCGCCAGCAGCCAAGATTCGAAGAACACTGAAGCTTTCTTT. This codes for CASSQDSKNTEAFF.

The chain carries TRBV10-3 and TRBJ1-2; weak D call: TRBD1 (5 bases). V lost 3 bases and J 8 bases, leaving 13 bases between the germline ends. Germline CDR1 reads ENHRY; CDR2 reads SYGVKD. This CDR3 contains 13 residues. The CDR3 loop is CAISDRFGGGYTF. Written as DNA, the CDR3 is TGTGCCATCAGTGACCGCTTTGGGGGAGGCTACACCTTC.

This sequence joins TRBV28 and TRBJ1-4; TRBD1 agrees at 7 bases. The junction had 8 bases not matched to a gene; V was cut back by 6 bases and J by 7 bases. Germline loops: CDR1 MDHEN, CDR2 SYDVKM. The CDR3 runs 14 residues. The CDR3 nucleotides are TGTGCCAGCAGGTCGACAGGGAGGGGTGAAAAACTGTTTTTT. Translation: CASRSTGRGEKLFF.

The table lists this clonotype with many counts. The chain carries TRBV27 and TRBJ2-5; 7 bases line up with TRBD1. The germline V gene has CDR1 MNHEY and CDR2 SMNVEV (reference sequence). Trimming removed 6 bases from V and 4 bases from J; junction bases left unmatched: 2. The CDR3 covers 12 residues. The CDR3 DNA reads as TGTGCCAGCAGAGGGGGCGTAGAGACCCAGTACTTC. Translation gives CASRGGVETQYF.

Ten or more counts support this clonotype. V and J are TRBV12-3 or TRBV12-4 and TRBJ2-7, with a possible D match to TRBD1 (6 bases). The V end lost 4 bases, the J end lost 1 base, and 14 bases lay between the germline ends. This CDR3 comprises 15 residues. The CDR3 DNA reads TGTGCCAGCAGTTCCGCGACGGACAGATCCTACGAGCAGTACTTC. Its protein is CASSSATDRSYEQYF.

This chain connects TRBV7-2 to TRBJ1-4; TRBD1 agrees at 7 bases. The CDR3 sequence is 15 residues long. Trimming took 8 bases from V and 5 from J; bases not matched to a gene: 11. CDR1 is SGHTA and CDR2 is FQGNSA in the germline V gene. In DNA, the CDR3 is TGTGCCAGCGGGAAGAGACAGGGCGTCAATGAAAAACTGTTTTTT. This gives the protein CASGKRQGVNEKLFF.

This clonotype showed up many times. The rearrangement joins TRBV4-1 to TRBJ2-1; TRBD1 is a possible D gene (6 bases). V gave up 8 bases and J gave up 6 bases, with 17 bases separating them. CDR1 and CDR2 (germline): MGHRA, YSYEKL. The CDR3 consists of 14 residues. CDR3 coding DNA: TGCGCCAGCCTCCCTGGCAGGGGTTCCAATGAGCAGTTCTTC. It encodes CASLPGRGSNEQFF.

Remarks on this clonotype: Given a much more abundant clone one base away, this may be a read error. This chain connects TRBV7-3 to TRBJ2-5, with D unresolved. This CDR3 comprises 13 residues. Per germline, CDR1 SGHTA and CDR2 FQGTGA. V was cut by 5 bases and J by 11 bases, with 18 bases left in between. The CDR3 protein is CASSIAHSGEQYF. CDR3 nucleotide sequence: TGTGCCAGCAGCATAGCCCATTCGGGTGAGCAGTACTTC.